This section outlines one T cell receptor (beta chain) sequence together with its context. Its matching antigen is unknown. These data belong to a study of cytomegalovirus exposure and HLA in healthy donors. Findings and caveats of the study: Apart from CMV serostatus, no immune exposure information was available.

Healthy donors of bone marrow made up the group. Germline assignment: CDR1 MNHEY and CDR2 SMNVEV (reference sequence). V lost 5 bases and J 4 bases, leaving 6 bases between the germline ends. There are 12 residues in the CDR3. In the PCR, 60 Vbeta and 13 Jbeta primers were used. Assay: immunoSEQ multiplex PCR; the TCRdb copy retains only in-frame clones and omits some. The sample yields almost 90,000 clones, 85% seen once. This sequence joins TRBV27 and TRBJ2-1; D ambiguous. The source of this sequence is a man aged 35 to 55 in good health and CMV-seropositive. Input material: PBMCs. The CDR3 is CASSQNYNEQFF. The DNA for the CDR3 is TGTGCCAGCAGTCAGAATTACAATGAGCAGTTCTTC.